A single sample is the source of the 20 T cell receptor beta chains below, sequenced in a study of T cells in Graves' hyperthyroidism and ophthalmopathy. Amplification of TCR beta CDR3 regions used RNA as the template. In the first-round RT-PCR of the TCR CDR3, the HTBI primer set was used. From the multiplex PCR reads, TCRdb called clonotypes with MiXCR, one entry per CDR3 protein. This sample has a few hundred thousand distinct CDR3 sequences, with approximately 44% found just once. The sequenced sample was peripheral blood or thyroid tissue (not recorded which). These receptor sequences come from an adult woman with Graves' disease, either hyperthyroidism or ophthalmopathy (not recorded which).

This clonotype was counted a few times. The chain has TRBV9 and TRBJ2-5, with TRBD2 matching over 7 bases. J lost 4 bases, V lost 4 bases, and 10 bases had no gene match. Germline CDR1 reads SGDLS; CDR2 reads YYNGEE. CDR3 size: 15 residues. CDR3: CASSLSWGEGETQYF. In nucleotides, the CDR3 is TGTGCCAGCAGCCTCTCCTGGGGGGAGGGAGAGACCCAGTACTTC.

The rearrangement uses TRBV7-2 and TRBJ2-5; 8 bases line up with TRBD2. The germline V gene has CDR1 SGHTA and CDR2 FQGNSA. The ends lost 5 bases at V and 1 base at J; junction bases unmatched: 6. CDR3 length equals 15 residues. The CDR3 DNA follows: TGTGCCAGCAGCCAAATACTAGCGGTCCAAGAGACCCAGTACTTC. Protein sequence: CASSQILAVQETQYF.

This clonotype was seen repeatedly, ten times or more. This chain links TRBV4-1 with TRBJ1-5; D uncertain. Germline V gives CDR1 MGHRA, CDR2 YSYEKL. Between the trimmed V and J ends, which lost 5 bases and 0 bases, there was a span of 8 bases. The CDR3 has 14 residues. CDR3 sequence: CASSSLYSNQPQHF. The CDR3 coding sequence is TGCGCCAGCAGCTCTTTGTATAGCAATCAGCCCCAGCATTTT.

The chain recombines TRBV5-1 with TRBJ1-3; 8 bases align to TRBD1. The germline CDR1 and CDR2 sequences are SGHRS and YFSETQ. Trimming removed 0 bases from V and 2 bases from J; junction bases left unmatched: 7. This CDR3 has 17 residues. CDR3 DNA sequence: TGCGCCAGCAGCTTGGACCCTGGACAGGGAACTGGAAACACCATATATTTT. Translated: CASSLDPGQGTGNTIYF.

The chain is built from TRBV15 and TRBJ1-5; 7 bases are shared with TRBD1. The length of the CDR3 is 15 residues. With 7 bases clipped from V and 5 bases from J, the junction kept 11 bases outside the gene matches. Germline CDR1 and CDR2: LNHNV and YYDKDF (reference sequence). Here the CDR3 reads CATTTDREGDQPQHF. The CDR3 DNA follows: TGTGCCACCACCACAGACAGGGAGGGGGATCAGCCCCAGCATTTT.

This clonotype was seen ten or more times. The V and J genes are TRBV2 and TRBJ1-2; maybe TRBD1 (5 bases). The CDR3 totals 15 residues. Per the germline V gene, CDR1 is SNHLY and CDR2 is FYNNEI. The V end was cut by 8 bases, the J end by 3 bases, with 19 bases between. The CDR3 loop reads CASLHPGQPHYGYTF. The CDR3, as DNA: TGTGCCAGCCTTCACCCGGGGCAGCCCCACTATGGCTACACCTTC.

This clonotype was counted many times. The V call is TRBV7-2, the J call TRBJ2-7; perhaps TRBD1 as D (5 bases). Trimming removed 4 bases from V and 2 bases from J, with 12 bases in between. Germline V gives CDR1 SGHTA, CDR2 FQGNSA. This CDR3 is 14 amino acids long. CDR3 loop: CASSYDSTTYEQYF. The DNA of the CDR3 is TGTGCCAGCAGCTATGACAGTACTACCTACGAGCAGTACTTC.

In its sample, this clonotype was seen once. The DNA of the CDR3 is TGTGCCAGCAGCCCGCAAGCCACAGGTGTAGTCAAGACCCAGTACTTC. Residues: CASSPQATGVVKTQYF. The chain joins TRBV7-2 to TRBJ2-5; TRBD1 might be the D (5 bases). V was pared by 5 bases and J by 6 bases, with 22 bases between. The germline V gene encodes CDR1 SGHTA and CDR2 FQGNSA. There are 16 residues in the CDR3.

V usage is TRBV7-8 and J usage is TRBJ1-2, with TRBD1 identical over 9 bases. The V and J ends lost 6 bases and 2 bases, in that order; junction bases with no gene match: 7. Germline loops: CDR1 SGHVS, CDR2 FQNEAQ. The CDR3 runs 15 residues. The DNA of the CDR3 is TGTGCCAGCAGAGTATCCGGGACAGGGAACTATGGCTACACCTTC. As protein: CASRVSGTGNYGYTF.

This clonotype was counted ten times or more. This sequence joins TRBV7-9 and TRBJ1-4; a possible D gene is TRBD1 (6 bases). In germline, CDR1 is SEHNR, CDR2 FQNEAQ (reference sequence). Trimming took off 5 bases at V and 5 bases at J, with 15 bases between the two ends. The CDR3 covers 15 residues. CDR3 bases: TGTGCCAGCAGCCCGACGGGGGCATCAAATGAAAAACTGTTTTTT. Translated: CASSPTGASNEKLFF.

The rearrangement joins TRBV28 to TRBJ1-2; D not certain. CDR1 is MDHEN, CDR2 SYDVKM, per germline. The CDR3 spans 12 residues. Trimming took off 3 bases at V and 8 bases at J, with 10 bases between the two ends. Here the CDR3 reads CASSLGVLGYTF. CDR3 DNA: TGTGCCAGCAGTTTGGGAGTGTTGGGCTACACCTTC.

The chain combines TRBV7-9 with TRBJ2-3, with 9 bases lining up with TRBD2. This CDR3 is 16 amino acids long. Germline assignment: CDR1 SEHNR and CDR2 FQNEAQ (reference sequence). The junction had 9 bases not matched to a gene; V was cut back by 5 bases and J by 3 bases. The CDR3 DNA follows: TGTGCCAGCAGCCCCCTCGCGGGAGGGTTGACAGATACGCAGTATTTT. Protein: CASSPLAGGLTDTQYF.

This clonotype was detected many times. This sequence joins TRBV6-1 and TRBJ1-4, with D uncertain. Germline V gene data show CDR1 as MNHNS and CDR2 as SASEGT. V was pared by 2 bases and J by 0 bases, with 7 bases between. The CDR3 spans 15 residues. The CDR3 DNA follows: TGTGCCAGCAGTGAATATGATTCAACTAATGAAAAACTGTTTTTT. It yields the protein CASSEYDSTNEKLFF.

This clonotype showed up many times. The gene calls are TRBV6-5 and TRBJ1-2, with TRBD1 identical over 11 bases. From germline, CDR1 is MNHEY and CDR2 SVGAGI. Germline trimming cut 5 bases from V and 8 bases from J; bases unmatched to any gene: 13. This CDR3 region has 16 residues. CDR3 sequence (DNA): TGTGCCAGCAGTCGGAACCTGGGACAGGGGGGTCTGGGCTACACCTTC. Residues: CASSRNLGQGGLGYTF.

V gene TRBV7-4 combines with J gene TRBJ1-1; no firm D call. Trimming pared 1 base from V and 0 bases from J, leaving 9 bases between. The V gene's germline CDR1 is SGHVT and CDR2 SQSDAQ. CDR3 length: 15 amino acids. The CDR3 DNA reads TGTGCCAGCAGCTTAGAGAGTAAAATGAACACTGAAGCTTTCTTT. This codes for CASSLESKMNTEAFF.

The chain couples TRBV4-1 to TRBJ1-5; 9 bases are a match to TRBD1. From germline, CDR1 is MGHRA and CDR2 YSYEKL. CDR3 length: 15 amino acids. Germline trimming cut 1 base from V and 6 bases from J; bases unmatched to any gene: 4. The CDR3 spells CASSQAGQGIQPQHF. CDR3 DNA sequence: TGCGCCAGCAGCCAAGCGGGACAGGGTATTCAGCCCCAGCATTTT.

This clonotype has a count of ten or more. The chain recombines TRBV10-2 with TRBJ2-2, with D possibly TRBD2 on 6 matching bases. CDR3 length: 14 amino acids. Trimming took off 7 bases at V and 6 bases at J, with 15 bases between the two ends. Germline V lookup: CDR1 WSHSY, CDR2 SAAADI. The CDR3 DNA sequence: TGCGCCAGCAAACCGGGAGCGGTGCCCGGGGAGCTGTTTTTT. This translates into CASKPGAVPGELFF.

There are many counts of this clonotype. The V and J genes are TRBV5-6 and TRBJ1-1; the match to TRBD1 covers 9 bases. The CDR3 has 17 residues. J gave up 7 bases and V 3 bases, and 16 bases lay outside the gene matches. Per germline, CDR1 SGHDT and CDR2 YYEEEE. CDR3 in DNA: TGTGCCAGCAGCTCGTTTGACAGGGGGTCGGTTGAGAGTGAAGCTTTCTTT. Translated: CASSSFDRGSVESEAFF.

J is TRBJ1-6 and V is TRBV30; 7 bases fit TRBD1. Germline lookup yields CDR1 GTSNPN and CDR2 SVGIG (reference sequence). The CDR3 loop spans 17 amino acids. The J segment lost 0 bases and the V segment lost 3 bases, leaving 8 bases of the junction unmatched. DNA of the CDR3: TGTGCCTGGAGCCGGGGACAGCAGAGCTCCTATAATTCACCCCTCCACTTT. Translation gives CAWSRGQQSSYNSPLHF.

This clonotype was observed a single time. This sequence joins TRBV4-1 and TRBJ1-2; D might be TRBD1 (5 bases). Germline CDR1 reads MGHRA; CDR2 reads YSYEKL. V lost 1 base and J lost 0, with 18 bases in between. There are 18 residues in the CDR3. The CDR3 DNA reads as TGCGCCAGCAGCCAAGTCGTCCTGCTCAGACAGTCTAACTATGGCTACACCTTC. Translation gives CASSQVVLLRQSNYGYTF.